These 28 T cell receptor beta chains share one sample of origin, sequenced in a study of patients and donors after allogeneic stem cell transplantation. TCRdb re-called the RT-PCR reads through MiXCR, storing one row per CDR3 protein. The table lists around 150,000 distinct CDR3 sequences, 30% of them singletons. Sequences were obtained from blood, either unsorted or a sorted T cell fraction (not recorded which). These receptors were taken from a human donor who was either an allogeneic HSCT recipient or a stem cell or donor lymphocyte infusion donor (not recorded which). It is not recorded whose cells these are; they may come from a transplant donor.

V gene TRBV6-2 or TRBV6-3 combines with J gene TRBJ2-7; D is unclear. The CDR3 is 13 residues long. The germline gives CDR1 MNHEY, CDR2 SVGEGT. V lost 3 bases and J lost 2, with 8 bases in between. The CDR3, as DNA: TGTGCCAGCAGTTATCGGCGTACCTACGAGCAGTACTTC. Its translation is CASSYRRTYEQYF.

This chain links TRBV6-2 or TRBV6-3 with TRBJ2-1; no clear D gene. CDR3 length equals 12 residues. CDR1 and CDR2 (germline): MNHEY, SVGEGT. Trimming pared 6 bases from V and 1 base from J, leaving 4 bases between. CDR3 coding DNA: TGTGCCAGCAGGGTATCCTACAATGAGCAGTTCTTC. It codes for CASRVSYNEQFF.

This chain links TRBV6-5 with TRBJ1-2; D may be TRBD1 (6 bases). This CDR3 is 15 amino acids long. V was clipped by 5 bases and J by 7 bases, with 20 bases between them. Germline lookup yields CDR1 MNHEY and CDR2 SVGAGI. The CDR3 spells CASSRQGGTILGYTF. CDR3 coding DNA: TGTGCCAGCAGTCGCCAAGGGGGAACCATCCTTGGCTACACCTTC.

The genes are TRBV28 and TRBJ1-1; D not resolved. Germline V gene sequence: CDR1 MDHEN, CDR2 SYDVKM. CDR3 size: 15 residues. V was shortened by 2 bases and J by 1 base, with 11 bases between the two germline ends. CDR3 region: CASSLHGSGNTEAFF. The CDR3 region has the DNA TGTGCCAGCAGTTTACATGGGAGCGGGAACACTGAAGCTTTCTTT.

This clonotype turned up a few times. The rearrangement joins TRBV7-9 to TRBJ1-6, with D possibly matching TRBD1 (6 bases). V lost 5 bases and J 7 bases, leaving 12 bases between the germline ends. This CDR3 has 14 residues. Germline values: CDR1 SEHNR, CDR2 FQNEAQ (reference sequence). The CDR3: CASSRTGWNSPLHF. In DNA form, the CDR3 reads TGTGCCAGCAGCCGAACAGGGTGGAATTCACCCCTCCACTTT.

In this sample, this clonotype turned up a few times. The chain couples TRBV12-3 or TRBV12-4 to TRBJ2-1; 11 bases line up with TRBD2. The CDR3 runs 16 residues. V trimming: 4 bases; J trimming: 7 bases; junction bases outside the gene matches: 9. CDR3 DNA sequence: TGTGCCAGCAGTTCCTCACTAGCGGGAGATAGTAATGAGCAGTTCTTC. It is translated as CASSSSLAGDSNEQFF.

The chain uses TRBV7-2 and TRBJ2-3, with unresolved D. Germline-derived CDR1 and CDR2 are SGHTA and FQGNSA. This CDR3 is 13 amino acids long. V was cut by 11 bases and J by 0 bases, with 12 bases left in between. The DNA of the CDR3 is TGTGCCGGGTCCATCGGGAGCACAGATACGCAGTATTTT. This sequence encodes CAGSIGSTDTQYF.

This clonotype was recorded at least ten times. V usage is TRBV3-1 and J usage is TRBJ1-6; TRBD1 is a possible D gene (6 bases). V lost 4 bases and J 11 bases, leaving 15 bases between the germline ends. Looked up from germline, CDR1 is LGHDT and CDR2 is YNNKEL (reference sequence). The CDR3 is 14 amino acids. The CDR3 region is CASSPLDRFTPLHF. In DNA, the CDR3 is TGTGCCAGCAGCCCCCTCGACAGGTTTACACCCCTCCACTTT.

This clonotype occurred a few times. This sequence joins TRBV13 and TRBJ2-5, with D maybe TRBD2 (5 bases). V lost 6 bases to trimming and J lost 4 bases, with 12 bases between them. Germline CDR1 and CDR2: PRHDT and FYEKMQ (reference sequence). The CDR3 runs 13 residues. The CDR3 loop reads CASSYTRRETQYF. For the CDR3, the DNA is TGTGCCAGCAGTTACACTAGAAGAGAGACCCAGTACTTC. Complete variable domain (other parts from reference TRBV13 and TRBJ2-5): AAGVIQSPRHLIKEKRETATLKCYPIPRHDTVYWYQQGPGQDPQFLISFYEKMQSDKGSIPDRFSAQQFSDYHSELNMSSLELGDSALYFCASSYTRRETQYFGPGTRLLVL.

This clonotype was detected a few times. The chain combines TRBV24-1 with TRBJ2-1; 9 bases are a match to TRBD2. CDR1 and CDR2 (germline): KGHDR, SFDVKD. V was clipped by 4 bases and J by 7 bases; unmatched bases: 7. The CDR3 runs 15 residues. CDR3: CATSEGGRDRNEQFF. CDR3 sequence (DNA): TGTGCCACCAGTGAAGGCGGGAGGGATCGGAATGAGCAGTTCTTC.

This clonotype has only a few counts. The V gene is TRBV6-6, the J gene TRBJ2-2; D is perhaps TRBD1 (6 bases). The CDR3 is made up of 13 amino acids. Trimming removed 9 bases from V and 3 bases from J, with 11 bases in between. The germline CDR1 and CDR2 sequences are MNHNY and SVGAGI (reference sequence). As DNA, the CDR3 is TGTGCCAGTGGAGCAGGGGACACCGGGGAGCTGTTTTTT. Its translation is CASGAGDTGELFF.

This clonotype has a handful of counts. The chain carries TRBV6-5 and TRBJ2-5; 9 nucleotides line up with TRBD1. The V segment lost 5 bases and the J segment 2 bases; nucleotides outside the gene matches: 6. CDR3 length equals 15 residues. Per germline, CDR1 MNHEY and CDR2 SVGAGI. The CDR3 is CASSHPGTGQETQYF. The DNA of the CDR3 is TGTGCCAGCAGTCACCCCGGGACAGGGCAAGAGACCCAGTACTTC.

This chain connects TRBV6-5 to TRBJ1-6; D uncertain. This CDR3 contains 13 residues. The ends were cut back, 0 bases at V and 8 bases at J, with 5 bases in the middle. Germline-derived CDR1 and CDR2 are MNHEY and SVGAGI. The CDR3 protein is CASSYSIYSPLHF. The CDR3 DNA sequence: TGTGCCAGCAGTTACTCGATTTATTCACCCCTCCACTTT.

The gene calls are TRBV6-5 and TRBJ2-2; D is possibly TRBD1 or TRBD2 (5 bases each). This CDR3 has 13 residues. Deletions cut 11 bases from V and 1 base from J, with 11 bases between. The germline V gene has CDR1 MNHEY and CDR2 SVGAGI. The CDR3 region is CAQEGQNTGELFF. The CDR3 nucleotides are TGTGCCCAAGAGGGGCAGAACACCGGGGAGCTGTTTTTT.

V is TRBV4-3 and J is TRBJ2-5; 7 positions match TRBD2. The V gene's germline CDR1 is LGHNA and CDR2 YSLEER. Germline trimming cut 2 bases from V and 3 bases from J; bases unmatched to any gene: 9. The CDR3 consists of 16 residues. The CDR3 is CASSQQAGWREETQYF. The CDR3 DNA reads as TGCGCCAGCAGCCAACAAGCGGGGTGGAGGGAAGAGACCCAGTACTTC.

This clonotype was detected only a few times. V and J are TRBV20-1 and TRBJ2-7; 9 positions agree with TRBD2. The germline V gene encodes CDR1 DFQATT and CDR2 SNEGSKA (reference sequence). The junction had 4 bases not matched to a gene; V was cut back by 5 bases and J by 2 bases. The length of the CDR3 is 13 residues. The CDR3 DNA reads as TGCAGTGCTTCGGGACTAGCTCCCTACGAGCAGTACTTC. This translates into CSASGLAPYEQYF.

This chain connects TRBV29-1 to TRBJ2-1, with 11 bases lining up with TRBD1. The CDR3 sequence is 14 residues long. Trimming cost V 7 bases and J 9 bases; bases outside gene matches: 11. The germline CDR1 and CDR2 sequences are SQVTM and ANQGSEA. CDR3 bases: TGCAGCGCAGAGCCGGGACAGGGGGTGCGTGAGCAGTTCTTC. Its protein is CSAEPGQGVREQFF.

This clonotype was detected only a few times. This CDR3 reads CASTQRADSGRTAYEQYF. In DNA, the CDR3 is TGTGCCAGCACCCAACGAGCGGATAGCGGGAGGACCGCCTACGAGCAGTACTTC. This chain joins TRBV6-5 and TRBJ2-7, with 10 nucleotides matching TRBD2. The germline V gene encodes CDR1 MNHEY and CDR2 SVGAGI. V gave up 7 bases and J gave up 2 bases; unmatched junction bases: 17. CDR3 length: 18 residues.

The rearrangement uses TRBV29-1 and TRBJ1-5, with 9 bases identical to TRBD1. V shed 3 bases and J 0 bases; nucleotides not matched to a gene: 3. CDR1 SQVTM and CDR2 ANQGSEA come from the germline V gene. This CDR3 is 15 amino acids long. CDR3 loop: CSVDRQGVSNQPQHF. As DNA, the CDR3 is TGCAGCGTTGATAGACAGGGGGTTAGCAATCAGCCCCAGCATTTT.

This chain uses TRBV10-2 with TRBJ2-1; 10 bases fit TRBD2. V was pared by 8 bases and J by 11 bases, with 6 bases of the junction left unmatched. Germline loops: CDR1 WSHSY, CDR2 SAAADI. This CDR3 spans 12 amino acids. CDR3 in DNA: TGCGCCAGCGGGAGCGGGAGGGCCCAGCAGTTCTTC. Translating it yields CASGSGRAQQFF.

This clonotype appeared a few times. The chain has TRBV6-2 or TRBV6-3 and TRBJ1-4, with D perhaps matching TRBD1 (5 bases). The germline V and J ends were trimmed by 4 bases and 7 bases, with 16 bases remaining between them. Germline CDR1 is MNHEY and CDR2 is SVGEGT. This CDR3 spans 15 amino acids. The CDR3 reads CASSSPSWGGEKLFF. The DNA of the CDR3 is TGTGCCAGCAGTTCACCCAGCTGGGGCGGTGAAAAACTGTTTTTT.

This clonotype has at least ten counts. The V and J genes are TRBV6-5 and TRBJ1-6; D possibly corresponds to TRBD1 (5 bases). Germline-derived CDR1 and CDR2 are MNHEY and SVGAGI. This CDR3 has 17 amino acids. V lost 0 bases and J lost 0, with 9 bases in between. The CDR3 DNA reads TGTGCCAGCAGTTACTCGCCGACAGCCTCCTATAATTCACCCCTCCACTTT. This translates into CASSYSPTASYNSPLHF.

The genes are TRBV6-5 and TRBJ2-7; 12 nucleotides match TRBD2. The CDR3 runs 15 residues. V was pared by 5 bases and J by 4 bases, with 6 bases of the junction left unmatched. In germline, CDR1 is MNHEY, CDR2 SVGAGI. CDR3 residues: CASSTSTSGSYEQYF. CDR3 bases: TGTGCCAGCAGTACCTCGACTAGCGGGAGTTACGAGCAGTACTTC.

This clonotype was recorded at least ten times. This sequence joins TRBV12-3 or TRBV12-4 and TRBJ1-1, with a possible D match to TRBD1 (6 bases). Trimming took 6 bases from V and 2 from J, leaving 13 bases between them. The CDR3 covers 14 residues. For the CDR3, the DNA is TGTGCCAGCAGGCCCCAAGGGGGTAACACTGAAGCTTTCTTT. Amino acid sequence: CASRPQGGNTEAFF.

This clonotype has at least ten counts. The chain combines TRBV20-1 with TRBJ1-5, with 7 bases matching TRBD1. V was clipped by 3 bases and J by 1 base; unmatched bases: 9. The CDR3 consists of 16 residues. CDR1 DFQATT and CDR2 SNEGSKA come from the germline V gene (reference sequence). CDR3: CSASGSGGHSNQPQHF. The CDR3 nucleotides read TGCAGTGCTAGTGGGTCAGGGGGGCACAGCAATCAGCCCCAGCATTTT.

The rearrangement uses TRBV5-1 and TRBJ2-5, with a tentative D call TRBD1 (6 bases). Germline lookup yields CDR1 SGHRS and CDR2 YFSETQ. This CDR3 comprises 13 residues. Trimming removed 3 bases at V and 7 bases at J, with 13 bases between. As DNA, the CDR3 is TGCGCCAGCAGCTCCCAGGGGTTCCGGACCCAGTACTTC. Its translation is CASSSQGFRTQYF.

The chain joins TRBV20-1 to TRBJ2-1; D call uncertain. Germline V CDR1 and CDR2: DFQATT, SNEGSKA (reference sequence). The CDR3 runs to 13 residues. Trimming shortened V by 0 bases and J by 10 bases, and 13 bases separated the two germline ends. The chain's CDR3 is CSARDSLPIEQFF. CDR3 bases: TGCAGTGCTAGAGATTCCCTACCCATAGAGCAGTTCTTC.

There are a few counts of this clonotype. The CDR3 DNA reads TGCAGCGTTGAACATAACCTAGCGGTAAGGGGGAACAATGAGCAGTTCTTC. Its translation: CSVEHNLAVRGNNEQFF. V usage is TRBV29-1 and J usage is TRBJ2-1, with D perhaps matching TRBD2 (7 bases). Germline V CDR1 and CDR2: SQVTM, ANQGSEA. The CDR3 sequence is 17 residues long. V lost 2 bases to trimming and J lost 5 bases, with 22 bases between them.